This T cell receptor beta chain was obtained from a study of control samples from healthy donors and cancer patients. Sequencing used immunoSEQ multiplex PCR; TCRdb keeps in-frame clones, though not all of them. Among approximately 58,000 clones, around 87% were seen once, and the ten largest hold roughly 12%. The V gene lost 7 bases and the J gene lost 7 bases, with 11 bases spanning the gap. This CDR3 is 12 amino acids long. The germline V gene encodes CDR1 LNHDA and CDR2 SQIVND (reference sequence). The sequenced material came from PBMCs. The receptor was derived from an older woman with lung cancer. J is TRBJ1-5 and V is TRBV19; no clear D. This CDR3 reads CASTSGQQPQHF. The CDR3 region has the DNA TGTGCCAGTACCAGCGGTCAGCAGCCCCAGCATTTT.